This TCR beta chain was identified during a study of cytomegalovirus exposure and HLA in healthy donors. Study at large: Unique TCRs from HLA-typed donors, 75 million to 100 million of them, were held in an early data release. Out of 398 genotyped donors, roughly 80% belonged to the Caucasian-associated ancestry cluster.

Germline V gives CDR1 SGHNT, CDR2 YYREEE (reference sequence). The V gene lost 4 bases and the J gene lost 4 bases, with 11 bases spanning the gap. The CDR3 sequence is 13 residues long. The PCR used 60 Vbeta and 13 Jbeta primers. Assay used: immunoSEQ multiplex PCR; TCRdb lists only in-frame clones, some missing. The top ten clones hold about 2.5% of a sample with around 200,000 clones, roughly 80% of them seen once. As concerns this clone: The antigen remains undetermined.

Study conclusions and caveats: 164 TCR beta chains were listed as cytomegalovirus-associated.

The sequencing input was PBMCs. This chain uses TRBV5-4 with TRBJ2-5, with D maybe TRBD1 (5 bases). This receptor was obtained from a woman aged 40 to 49 in good health and CMV-seronegative. CDR3: CASSIDSLETQYF. CDR3 coding DNA: TGTGCCAGCAGCATCGACAGTCTAGAGACCCAGTACTTC.